The sequence of this T cell receptor beta chain was determined in a study of blood T cell repertoires in COVID-19. Study background: T cells, B-cell-depleted T cells, or PBMCs provided the cDNA or gDNA that served as material.

TCRdb's table, derived via immunoSEQ multiplex PCR, lists solely in-frame clones and lacks some. The table has over 300,000 clones, 89% seen once; the top ten hold over 8%. The CDR3 extends over 13 amino acids. Germline V CDR1 and CDR2: LGHNA, YSLEER. V was clipped by 5 bases and J by 6 bases, with 14 bases between them. Adults between about 18 and 95 years of age took part from about 24 US areas. Recovered status applied to Cohort 3 donors who had two consecutive negative PCRs. It also applied to those with clearance or with symptom resolution. This sequence originates from a woman in her 40s who had recovered from COVID-19. The sequencing input was PBMCs or T cells enriched from blood (not recorded which). The chain uses TRBV4-3 and TRBJ2-7; TRBD2 is a possible D gene (5 bases). Written as DNA, the CDR3 is TGCGCCAGCAGCGCGGGCCTCGGCACCGAGCAGTACTTC. Protein product: CASSAGLGTEQYF.